This TCR beta chain appears in the sequencing data of a study of cytomegalovirus exposure and HLA in healthy donors. About the research overall: Samples from HLA-typed donors yielded about 80 million unique TCRs in an early data release.

This clone appeared a single time. Its antigen remains unknown. The CDR3 spans 16 residues. Germline CDR1 reads SGHAT; CDR2 reads FQNNGV. Trimming removed 0 bases from V and 7 bases from J, with 13 bases in between. Study results and limitations: A later analysis found common viral pathogens apparently linked to several of the most significant clusters. A later analysis revealed that TCR association rates differed between HLA loci, peaking at DRB1 and bottoming out at HLA-C.

Amplification used 60 Vbeta primers and 13 Jbeta primers. The table came from immunoSEQ multiplex PCR; TCRdb's copy has only in-frame clones and leaves some out. The table shows over 70,000 clones, with roughly 63% occurring only once. The source material was PBMCs. The chain combines TRBV11-2 with TRBJ1-6, with D possibly matching TRBD1 (6 bases). This TCR came from a woman in her 50s in good health and CMV-seropositive. The CDR3 nucleotides are TGTGCCAGCAGCTTAGATTCCAGGGGAGAGAATTCACCCCTCCACTTT. It encodes CASSLDSRGENSPLHF.